A selection of T cell receptor beta chains follows, all from one sample in a study of T cells in Graves' hyperthyroidism and ophthalmopathy. Each CDR3 protein is one row after TCRdb ran MiXCR on the multiplex PCR reads. The sample includes hundreds of thousands of distinct CDR3 sequences, about 35% seen only once; the top ten take around 29%. The sample taken for sequencing was blood. These receptors were collected from a woman aged 35 to 49 with Graves' hyperthyroidism. The CDR3 runs from the conserved cysteine through the conserved F or W. A D gene is named only where the DNA matches it firmly. Only some rows state a clone size, as once, few, many or a class for expanded clones.

j_gene,v_gene,d_gene,abundance,CDR3nt,CDR3aa
TRBJ2-2,TRBV7-3,-,many,TGTGCCAGCAGCTTATCGTCAAGGGCCGGGGAGCTGTTTTTT,CASSLSSRAGELFF
TRBJ2-5,TRBV13,TRBD1,few,TGTGCCAGCAGCGAGGGACAGGCCCAAGAGACCCAGTACTTC,CASSEGQAQETQYF
TRBJ1-5,TRBV7-9,-,once,TGTGCCAGCAGCCCCCGGGTCGGGGACGATCAGCCCCAGCATTTT,CASSPRVGDDQPQHF
TRBJ2-7,TRBV11-2,TRBD2,-,TGTGCCAGCGGATTAGCGGGGTCCGAGCAGTACTTC,CASGLAGSEQYF
TRBJ1-1,TRBV30,-,-,TGTGCCTGGACGCAGGGGAACACTGAAGCTTTCTTT,CAWTQGNTEAFF
TRBJ1-1,TRBV9,-,-,TGTGCCAGCAGCCAATGGCCGAACACTGAAGCTTTCTTT,CASSQWPNTEAFF
TRBJ1-2,TRBV7-2,-,-,TGTGCCAGCAGCTTAGGGGGCGCTACATCGGGCTACACCTTC,CASSLGGATSGYTF
TRBJ1-1,TRBV5-1,-,once,TGCGCCAGCAGGCCCCCGGGGAATTTCGCTGAAGCTTTCTTT,CASRPPGNFAEAFF
TRBJ1-2,TRBV27,TRBD1,few,TGTGCCAGCAATATCTGGAGGGACAGTCCCTATGGCTACACCTTC,CASNIWRDSPYGYTF
TRBJ1-6,TRBV2,-,-,TGTGCCAGCAGTTTAGTCGCAGGGCTCTATAATTCACCCCTCCACTTT,CASSLVAGLYNSPLHF
TRBJ1-6,TRBV9,-,few,TGTGCCAGCAGCGTTTCGTACCAAGATTCACCCCTCCACTTT,CASSVSYQDSPLHF
TRBJ2-3,TRBV29-1,-,once,TGCAGCGTTGAGGAGTTGGGGGCAGATACGCAGTATTTT,CSVEELGADTQYF
TRBJ1-5,TRBV28,TRBD1,-,TGTGCCAGCAGTTTATACAGGGGGACAAGGGAGCCCCAGCATTTT,CASSLYRGTREPQHF
TRBJ2-7,TRBV7-8,-,many,TGTGCCAGCAGCTCCACGATCGCAAGGGAGCAGTACTTC,CASSSTIAREQYF
TRBJ2-5,TRBV29-1,-,-,TGCAGCGTTGACCGACAGGACGGCCAAGAGACCCAGTACTTC,CSVDRQDGQETQYF
TRBJ1-2,TRBV10-3,-,-,TGTGCCATCAGGGGCAGGGACTATGGCTACACCTTC,CAIRGRDYGYTF
TRBJ2-5,TRBV7-2,TRBD2,many,TGTGCCAGCAGCCTTAGCGGGATGTCGGAGACCCAGTACTTC,CASSLSGMSETQYF
TRBJ1-5,TRBV6-6,-,many,TGTGCCAGCAGCCAAGCGCGGTCCCAGCATTTT,CASSQARSQHF
TRBJ1-5,TRBV9,-,many,TGTGCCAGCAGCGCACAGGGAAATGATCAGCCCCAGCATTTT,CASSAQGNDQPQHF
TRBJ2-7,TRBV10-3,-,-,TGTGCCATCAGGGAAGTAGCGGAGGGGGCCCTCTACGAGCAGTACTTC,CAIREVAEGALYEQYF
TRBJ1-1,TRBV12-3/TRBV12-4,-,many,TGTGCCAGCAGTTTAGGGTACGGTCTGGCTGAAGCTTTCTTT,CASSLGYGLAEAFF
TRBJ1-2,TRBV6-5,TRBD1,-,TGTGCCAGCAGTTACACAGGGGCAGCTAACTATGGCTACACCTTC,CASSYTGAANYGYTF
TRBJ1-6,TRBV20-1,TRBD1,-,TGCAGTGCTTTGAACAGGGGACTCACGAACAATCTCCACTTT,CSALNRGLTNNLHF
TRBJ2-5,TRBV5-1,TRBD2,-,TGCGCCAGCAGCTGCGGACTAGCGGAAGAGACCCAGTACTTC,CASSCGLAEETQYF
TRBJ1-6,TRBV19,-,-,TGTGCCAGTCGGAGACAGACCCGAATTAATTCACCCCTCCACTTT,CASRRQTRINSPLHF
TRBJ1-2,TRBV6-5,-,few,TGTGCCAGCAGTTACAGAGCCTATGGCTACACCTTC,CASSYRAYGYTF
TRBJ2-7,TRBV7-2,TRBD1,few,TGTGCCAGCAGTTTACACGGGGGACAGGGGGACCAGTACTTC,CASSLHGGQGDQYF
TRBJ1-1,TRBV7-3,-,-,TGTGCCAGCAGCTTAACAAAATGGACCGAAGCTTTCTTT,CASSLTKWTEAFF
TRBJ1-1,TRBV7-9,-,-,TGTGCCAGCAGCCAACCCCCAGGGAATTTCGCTGAAGCTTTCTTT,CASSQPPGNFAEAFF
TRBJ2-5,TRBV15,-,-,TGTGCCACCAGCAGAGATCATTCGGGGGAAGAGACCCAGTACTTC,CATSRDHSGEETQYF
TRBJ2-6,TRBV10-3,-,many,TGTGCCATCAGTAGCCTTTCTGGGGCCAACGTCCTGACTTTC,CAISSLSGANVLTF
TRBJ2-2,TRBV10-3,TRBD1,-,TGTGCCATCAGAGACGACAGGGACGGGGAGCTGTTTTTT,CAIRDDRDGELFF
TRBJ2-2,TRBV7-9,-,few,TGTGCCAGCAGCCCTAGTTGGGAGTCGAACACCGGGGAGCTGTTTTTT,CASSPSWESNTGELFF
TRBJ1-2,TRBV5-1,-,many,TGCGCCAGCAGTTGGTCGGCCGATCGAGGCTACACCTTC,CASSWSADRGYTF
TRBJ1-2,TRBV19,-,many,TGTGCCAGTACCTCCAAACGGTCCAACTATGGCTACACCTTC,CASTSKRSNYGYTF
TRBJ2-7,TRBV20-1,-,-,TGCAGTGCTAGAGATCCCAAGGGCGAGCAGTACTTC,CSARDPKGEQYF
TRBJ2-3,TRBV20-1,TRBD2,-,TGCAGTGCTAGACTAGCGGGGAGCACAGATACGCAGTATTTT,CSARLAGSTDTQYF
TRBJ2-5,TRBV14,-,-,TGTGCCAGCAGCCAAGATTCTTCGGCACGAGAGACCCAGTACTTC,CASSQDSSARETQYF
TRBJ1-3,TRBV6-5,-,-,TGTGCCAGCAGTTACTCGTCAGCCGGACAGCCCTCTGGAAACACCATATATTTT,CASSYSSAGQPSGNTIYF
TRBJ1-5,TRBV12-3/TRBV12-4,-,many,TGTGCCAGCAGTTTATTGGGCACTATGGCACAGCATTTT,CASSLLGTMAQHF
TRBJ2-2,TRBV7-3,-,many,TGTGCCAGCAGCTCTCTCGACGGCACCGGGGAGCTGTTTTTT,CASSSLDGTGELFF
TRBJ1-2,TRBV20-1,-,few,TGCAGTGCTAGAGCTACGGAGGGGAACTATGGCTACACCTTC,CSARATEGNYGYTF
TRBJ2-7,TRBV10-3,-,few,TGTGCCAGCAGTCCGTTCGGGGAGAGGGACTACGAGCAGTACTTC,CASSPFGERDYEQYF
TRBJ1-2,TRBV11-1,-,-,TGTGCCAGCAGTTTCGGCCTGTTGGTTGGCTACACCTTC,CASSFGLLVGYTF
TRBJ1-4,TRBV4-2,TRBD1,-,TGTGCCAGCAGCCCAGGGGGGTCAAGATGGGAAAAACTGTTTTTT,CASSPGGSRWEKLFF
TRBJ1-1,TRBV7-8,TRBD1,few,TGTGCCAGCAGCCGAACCGGGACAGGGAACACTGAAGCTTTCTTT,CASSRTGTGNTEAFF
TRBJ1-2,TRBV18,TRBD1,-,TGTGCCAGCTCAGGAATTGGAACAGGGGAATACGGCTACACCTTC,CASSGIGTGEYGYTF
TRBJ1-2,TRBV7-2,-,-,TGTGCCAGCAGCTTAGGATGGGGCAACTCCTATGGCTACACCTTC,CASSLGWGNSYGYTF
TRBJ1-5,TRBV7-2,TRBD1,-,TGTGCCAGCAGTTTGACCAGGGGGCCCGTTAGCAATCAGCCCCAGCATTTT,CASSLTRGPVSNQPQHF
TRBJ1-4,TRBV12-3/TRBV12-4,-,once,TGTGCCAGCACCACGCCAACCGGGTGGGCTAATGAAAAACTGTTTTTT,CASTTPTGWANEKLFF
TRBJ2-3,TRBV9,-,-,TGTGCCAGCAGCGTACTGTCAGATACGCAGTATTTT,CASSVLSDTQYF
TRBJ1-1,TRBV7-2,-,few,TGTGCCAGCATCCGTGCAGCCATGAACACTGAAGCTTTCTTT,CASIRAAMNTEAFF
TRBJ1-1,TRBV25-1,-,-,TGTGCCAGCAGTGCTAGGGGGGCGGGAGATAACACTGAAGCTTTCTTT,CASSARGAGDNTEAFF